This TCR beta chain was identified during a study of identical twins. Points from the study as a whole: Cord blood's abundant beta clonotypes had fewer insertions, unlike memory repertoires.

TCRdb reanalysed the 5' RACE reads using MiXCR and keeps one entry per CDR3 protein. The table lists just under 550,000 distinct CDR3 sequences, about 16% of them singletons. Losses at the gene ends were 5 bases for V and 1 base for J; bases not matched to a gene: 12. The germline gives CDR1 SGDLS, CDR2 YYNGEE. The CDR3 loop spans 17 amino acids. Note on this clonotype: Antigen specificity is unknown.

This same sample was also taken into another study, of yellow fever vaccine responses in identical twins.

This chain joins TRBV9 and TRBJ2-1; 7 bases match TRBD2. This clonotype originated in a woman between 18 and 30 years old in good health. Sequencing input: CD4+ T cells sorted from blood. CDR3 in amino acids: CASSHNIAGLSYNEQFF. CDR3 DNA: TGTGCCAGCAGTCATAACATAGCGGGCCTATCCTACAATGAGCAGTTCTTC.